This T cell receptor beta chain emerged from a study of T cells in Graves' hyperthyroidism and ophthalmopathy. Ophthalmopathy patients had Clinical Activity Score at least 3, NOSPECS grade at least 4, duration under 3 months. Uncontrolled infection, other autoimmune disease, pregnancy and lactation each barred patients from inclusion. Researchers amplified the TCR beta CDR3 regions from RNA transcripts. The HTBI primer set was used in a first-round RT-PCR of the TCR CDR3. From the multiplex PCR reads, TCRdb called clonotypes with MiXCR, one entry per CDR3 protein. This sample has about 640,000 distinct CDR3 sequences, with more than 20% found just once. CDR1 and CDR2 from the germline V gene are SGHAT and FQNNGV. The V gene end was trimmed by 5 bases and the J gene end by 2 bases; junction bases not matched to a gene: 3. The CDR3 loop spans 14 amino acids.

Sequenced input: blood. The source is a man younger than 40 with Graves' ophthalmopathy. V is TRBV11-2 and J is TRBJ1-3; 7 bases agree with TRBD1. The DNA for the CDR3 is TGTGCCAGCAGCATCACAGGGGCTGGAAACACCATATATTTT. Encoded protein: CASSITGAGNTIYF.